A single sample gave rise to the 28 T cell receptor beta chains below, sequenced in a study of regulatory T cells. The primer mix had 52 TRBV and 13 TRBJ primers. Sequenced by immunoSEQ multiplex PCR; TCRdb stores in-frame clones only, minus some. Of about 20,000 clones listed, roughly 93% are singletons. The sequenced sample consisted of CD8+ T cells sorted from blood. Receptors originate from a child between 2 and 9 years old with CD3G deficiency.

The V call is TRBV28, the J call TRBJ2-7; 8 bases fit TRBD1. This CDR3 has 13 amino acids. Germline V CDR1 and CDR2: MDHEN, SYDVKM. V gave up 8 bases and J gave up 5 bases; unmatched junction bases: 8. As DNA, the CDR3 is TGTGCCAGCTCCCACCAGGGGGCGGACGAGCAGTACTTC. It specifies CASSHQGADEQYF.

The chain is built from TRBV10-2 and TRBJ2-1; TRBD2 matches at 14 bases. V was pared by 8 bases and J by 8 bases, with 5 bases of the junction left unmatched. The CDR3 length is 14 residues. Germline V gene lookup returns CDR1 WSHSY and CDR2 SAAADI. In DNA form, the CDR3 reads TGCGCCAGCGGGACTAGCGGGAGCCTGGATGAGCAGTTCTTC. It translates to CASGTSGSLDEQFF.

The CDR3 reads CASSLGLAADNEQFF. The CDR3, as DNA: TGTGCCAGCAGTCTTGGACTAGCGGCAGACAATGAGCAGTTCTTC. V gene TRBV28 combines with J gene TRBJ2-1, with TRBD2 matching over 10 bases. The germline V gene encodes CDR1 MDHEN and CDR2 SYDVKM. The CDR3 sequence is 15 residues long. V was clipped by 5 bases and J by 5 bases; unmatched bases: 6.

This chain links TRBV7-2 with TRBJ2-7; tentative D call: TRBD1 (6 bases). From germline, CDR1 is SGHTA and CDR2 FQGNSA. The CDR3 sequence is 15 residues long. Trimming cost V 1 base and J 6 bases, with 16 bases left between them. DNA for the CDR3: TGTGCCAGCAGCTTAGAAGGGACACCAAGGGGCGAGCAGTACTTC. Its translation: CASSLEGTPRGEQYF. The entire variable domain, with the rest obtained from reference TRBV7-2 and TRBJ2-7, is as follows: GAGVSQSPSNKVTEKGKDVELRCDPISGHTALYWYRQSLGQGLEFLIYFQGNSAPDKSGLPSDRFSAERTGGSVSTLTIQRTQQEDSAVYLCASSLEGTPRGEQYFGPGTRLTVT.

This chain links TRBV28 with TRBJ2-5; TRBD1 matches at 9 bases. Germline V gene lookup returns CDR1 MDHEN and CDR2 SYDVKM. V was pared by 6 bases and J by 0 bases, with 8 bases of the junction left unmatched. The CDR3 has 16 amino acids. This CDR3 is CASSQTDRGHQETQYF. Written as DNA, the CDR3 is TGTGCCAGCAGCCAAACGGACAGGGGTCACCAAGAGACCCAGTACTTC. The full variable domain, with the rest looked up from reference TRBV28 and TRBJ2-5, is DVKVTQSSRYLVKRTGEKVFLECVQDMDHENMFWYRQDPGLGLRLIYFSYDVKMKEKGDIPEGYSVSREKKERFSLILESASTNQTSMYLCASSQTDRGHQETQYFGPGTRLLVL.

In DNA, the CDR3 is TGTGCCATCAGTTCCCAATCGGGTGAGCAGTACTTC. It codes for CAISSQSGEQYF. The chain recombines TRBV10-3 with TRBJ2-7; no reliable D call. V was trimmed by 5 bases and J by 7 bases, leaving 12 bases between them. From germline, CDR1 is ENHRY and CDR2 SYGVKD. The CDR3 has 12 residues.

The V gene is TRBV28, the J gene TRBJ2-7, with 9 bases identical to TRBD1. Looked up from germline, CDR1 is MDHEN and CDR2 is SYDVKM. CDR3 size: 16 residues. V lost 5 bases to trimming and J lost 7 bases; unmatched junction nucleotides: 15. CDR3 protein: CASSLAGTGKDLEQYF. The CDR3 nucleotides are TGTGCCAGCAGTCTCGCCGGGACAGGGAAGGACTTGGAGCAGTACTTC.

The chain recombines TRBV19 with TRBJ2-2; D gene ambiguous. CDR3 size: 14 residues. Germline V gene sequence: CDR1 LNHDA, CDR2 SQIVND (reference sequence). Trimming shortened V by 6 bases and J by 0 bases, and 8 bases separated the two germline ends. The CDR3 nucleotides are TGTGCCAGTAGAAGTGGCCCGAACACCGGGGAGCTGTTTTTT. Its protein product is CASRSGPNTGELFF.

The CDR3 DNA sequence: TGTGCCAGCAGTGAAGGAGGGCACGAGCAGTACTTC. This gives the protein CASSEGGHEQYF. The rearrangement links TRBV6-1 to TRBJ2-7; a weak D match, TRBD2 (5 bases). V gave up 1 base and J gave up 5 bases, with 6 bases separating them. Germline CDR1 is MNHNS and CDR2 is SASEGT. CDR3 length: 12 residues.

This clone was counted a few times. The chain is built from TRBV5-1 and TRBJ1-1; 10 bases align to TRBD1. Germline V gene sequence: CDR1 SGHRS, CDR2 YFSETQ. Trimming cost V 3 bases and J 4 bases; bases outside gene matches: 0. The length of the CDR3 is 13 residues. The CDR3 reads CASSWTGGTEAFF. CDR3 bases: TGCGCCAGCAGCTGGACAGGGGGCACTGAAGCTTTCTTT.

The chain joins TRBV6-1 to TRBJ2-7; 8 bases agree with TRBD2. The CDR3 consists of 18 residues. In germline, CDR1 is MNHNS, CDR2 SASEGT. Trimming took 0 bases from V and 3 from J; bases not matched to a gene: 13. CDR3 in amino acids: CASSEAAGLGFGVYEQYF. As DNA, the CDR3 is TGTGCCAGCAGTGAAGCGGCGGGACTAGGGTTCGGAGTCTACGAGCAGTACTTC.

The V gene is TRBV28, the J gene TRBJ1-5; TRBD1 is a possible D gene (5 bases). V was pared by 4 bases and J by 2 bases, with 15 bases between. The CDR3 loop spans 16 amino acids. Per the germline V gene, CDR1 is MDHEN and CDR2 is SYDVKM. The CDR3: CASSWRVGEGNQPQHF. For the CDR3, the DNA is TGTGCCAGCAGTTGGAGGGTGGGGGAAGGCAATCAGCCCCAGCATTTT. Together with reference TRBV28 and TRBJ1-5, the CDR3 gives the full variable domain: DVKVTQSSRYLVKRTGEKVFLECVQDMDHENMFWYRQDPGLGLRLIYFSYDVKMKEKGDIPEGYSVSREKKERFSLILESASTNQTSMYLCASSWRVGEGNQPQHFGDGTRLSIL.

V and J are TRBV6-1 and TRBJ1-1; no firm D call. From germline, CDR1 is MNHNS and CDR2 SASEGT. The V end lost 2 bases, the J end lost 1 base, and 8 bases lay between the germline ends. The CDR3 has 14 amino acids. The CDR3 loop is CASSELGWNTEAFF. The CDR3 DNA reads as TGTGCCAGCAGTGAATTAGGGTGGAACACTGAAGCTTTCTTT.

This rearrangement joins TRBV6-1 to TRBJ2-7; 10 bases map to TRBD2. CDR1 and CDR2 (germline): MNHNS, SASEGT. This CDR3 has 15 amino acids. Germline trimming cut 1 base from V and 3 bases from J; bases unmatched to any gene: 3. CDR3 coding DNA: TGTGCCAGCAGTGAAGATACTAGCGGGATCTACGAGCAGTACTTC. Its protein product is CASSEDTSGIYEQYF.

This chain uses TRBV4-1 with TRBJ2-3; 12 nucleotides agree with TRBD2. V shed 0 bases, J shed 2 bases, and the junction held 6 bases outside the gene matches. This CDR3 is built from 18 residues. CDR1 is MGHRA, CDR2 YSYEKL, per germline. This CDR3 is CASSQDLLAGGPTDTQYF. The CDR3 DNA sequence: TGCGCCAGCAGCCAAGATCTACTAGCGGGAGGCCCCACAGATACGCAGTATTTT.

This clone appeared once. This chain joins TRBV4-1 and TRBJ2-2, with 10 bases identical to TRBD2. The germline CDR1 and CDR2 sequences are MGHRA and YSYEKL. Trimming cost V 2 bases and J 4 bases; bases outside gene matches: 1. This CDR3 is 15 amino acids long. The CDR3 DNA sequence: TGCGCCAGCAGCCAACTAGCGGGAGCCACCGGGGAGCTGTTTTTT. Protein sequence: CASSQLAGATGELFF.

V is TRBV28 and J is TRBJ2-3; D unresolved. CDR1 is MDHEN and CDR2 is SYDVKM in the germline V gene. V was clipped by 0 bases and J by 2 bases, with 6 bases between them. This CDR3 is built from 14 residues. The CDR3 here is CASSLWSDTDTQYF. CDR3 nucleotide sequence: TGTGCCAGCAGTTTATGGTCTGACACAGATACGCAGTATTTT. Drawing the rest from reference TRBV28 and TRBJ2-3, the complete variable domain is DVKVTQSSRYLVKRTGEKVFLECVQDMDHENMFWYRQDPGLGLRLIYFSYDVKMKEKGDIPEGYSVSREKKERFSLILESASTNQTSMYLCASSLWSDTDTQYFGPGTRLTVL.

Here the CDR3 reads CASSPRARISYNEQFF. The CDR3 region has the DNA TGTGCCAGCAGCCCCCGGGCCCGAATCTCCTACAATGAGCAGTTCTTC. This sequence joins TRBV28 and TRBJ2-1; D is ambiguous. The V gene's germline CDR1 is MDHEN and CDR2 SYDVKM. This CDR3 region has 16 residues. Trimming took 6 bases from V and 0 from J, leaving 15 bases between them.

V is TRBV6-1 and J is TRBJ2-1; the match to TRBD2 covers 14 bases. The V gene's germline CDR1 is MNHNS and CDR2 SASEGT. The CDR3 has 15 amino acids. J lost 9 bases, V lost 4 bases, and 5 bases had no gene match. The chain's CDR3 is CASSGGTSGSGEQFF. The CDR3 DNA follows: TGTGCCAGCAGTGGCGGGACTAGCGGGAGTGGTGAGCAGTTCTTC.

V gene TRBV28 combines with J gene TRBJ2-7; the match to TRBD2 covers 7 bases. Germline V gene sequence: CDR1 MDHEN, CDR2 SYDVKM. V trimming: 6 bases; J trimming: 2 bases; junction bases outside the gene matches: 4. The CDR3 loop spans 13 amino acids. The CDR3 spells CASSPAGTYEQYF. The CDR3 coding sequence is TGTGCCAGCAGCCCAGCGGGAACCTACGAGCAGTACTTC. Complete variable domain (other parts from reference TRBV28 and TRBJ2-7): DVKVTQSSRYLVKRTGEKVFLECVQDMDHENMFWYRQDPGLGLRLIYFSYDVKMKEKGDIPEGYSVSREKKERFSLILESASTNQTSMYLCASSPAGTYEQYFGPGTRLTVT.

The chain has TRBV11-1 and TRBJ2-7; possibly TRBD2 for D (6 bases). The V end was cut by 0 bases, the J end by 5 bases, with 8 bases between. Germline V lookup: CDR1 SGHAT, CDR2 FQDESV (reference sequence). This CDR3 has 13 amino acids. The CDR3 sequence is CASSLARGNEQYF. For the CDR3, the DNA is TGTGCCAGCAGCTTAGCGCGGGGTAACGAGCAGTACTTC.

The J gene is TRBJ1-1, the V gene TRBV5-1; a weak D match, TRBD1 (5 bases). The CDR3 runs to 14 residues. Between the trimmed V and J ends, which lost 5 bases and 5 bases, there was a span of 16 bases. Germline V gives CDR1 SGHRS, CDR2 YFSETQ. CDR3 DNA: TGCGCCAGCAGTCTCCTCGGTGGGGGGACTGAAGCTTTCTTT. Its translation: CASSLLGGGTEAFF.

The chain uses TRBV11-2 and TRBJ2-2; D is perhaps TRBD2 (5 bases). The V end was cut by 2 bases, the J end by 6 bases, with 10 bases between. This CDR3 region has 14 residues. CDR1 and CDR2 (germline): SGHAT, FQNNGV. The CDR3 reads CASSLKLVAGELFF. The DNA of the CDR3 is TGTGCCAGCAGCTTAAAACTAGTGGCCGGGGAGCTGTTTTTT. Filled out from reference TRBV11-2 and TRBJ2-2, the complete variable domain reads EAGVAQSPRYKIIEKRQSVAFWCNPISGHATLYWYQQILGQGPKLLIQFQNNGVVDDSQLPKDRFSAERLKGVDSTLKIQPAKLEDSAVYLCASSLKLVAGELFFGEGSRLTVL.

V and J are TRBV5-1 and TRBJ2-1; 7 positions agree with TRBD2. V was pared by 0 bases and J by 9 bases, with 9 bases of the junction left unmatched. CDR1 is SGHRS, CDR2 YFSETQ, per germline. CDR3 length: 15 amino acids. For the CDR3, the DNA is TGCGCCAGCAGCTTGGGTAGCGGGCCCGCTGCTGAGCAGTTCTTC. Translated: CASSLGSGPAAEQFF.

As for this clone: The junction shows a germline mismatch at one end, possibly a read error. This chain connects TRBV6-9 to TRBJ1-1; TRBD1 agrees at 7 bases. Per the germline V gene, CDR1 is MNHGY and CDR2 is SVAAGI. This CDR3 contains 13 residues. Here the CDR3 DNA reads TGTGCCGGCAGGGGGGGCCGGGACACTGAAGCTTTCTTT. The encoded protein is CAGRGGRDTEAFF.

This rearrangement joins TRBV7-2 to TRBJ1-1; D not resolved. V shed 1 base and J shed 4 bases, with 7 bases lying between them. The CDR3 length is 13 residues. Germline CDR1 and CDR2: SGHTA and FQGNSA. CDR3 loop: CASSLVSSTEAFF. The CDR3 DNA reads TGTGCCAGCAGCTTAGTTTCTTCCACTGAAGCTTTCTTT. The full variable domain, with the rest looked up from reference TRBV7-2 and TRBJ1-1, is GAGVSQSPSNKVTEKGKDVELRCDPISGHTALYWYRQSLGQGLEFLIYFQGNSAPDKSGLPSDRFSAERTGGSVSTLTIQRTQQEDSAVYLCASSLVSSTEAFFGQGTRLTVV.

CDR3 sequence reads: CASSPRKSSGANVLTF. CDR3 bases: TGTGCCAGCAGCCCGCGTAAAAGCTCTGGGGCCAACGTCCTGACTTTC. This chain connects TRBV7-8 to TRBJ2-6; D call uncertain. The CDR3 is made up of 16 amino acids. Germline V gene sequence: CDR1 SGHVS, CDR2 FQNEAQ. V was clipped by 5 bases and J by 0 bases, with 11 bases between them.

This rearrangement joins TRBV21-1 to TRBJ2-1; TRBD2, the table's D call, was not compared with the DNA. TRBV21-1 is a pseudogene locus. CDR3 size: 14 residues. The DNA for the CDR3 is TGTGCCAGCAAGAGGAGAGTCGGCTACAATGAGCAGTTCTTC. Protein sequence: CASKRRVGYNEQFF.